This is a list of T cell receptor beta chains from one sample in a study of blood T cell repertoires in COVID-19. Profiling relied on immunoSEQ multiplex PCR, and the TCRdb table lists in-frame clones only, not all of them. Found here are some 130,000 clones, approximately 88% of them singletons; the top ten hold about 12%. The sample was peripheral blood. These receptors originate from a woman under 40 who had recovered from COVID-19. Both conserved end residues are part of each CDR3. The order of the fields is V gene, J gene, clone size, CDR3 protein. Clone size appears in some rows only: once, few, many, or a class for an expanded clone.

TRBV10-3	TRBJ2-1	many	CAISEPGLALNEQFF
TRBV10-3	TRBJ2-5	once	CAISEQGWETQYF
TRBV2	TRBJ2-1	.	CASSDPDGSSYNEQFF
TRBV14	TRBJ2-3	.	CASSRTGGTDTQYF
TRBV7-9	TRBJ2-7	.	CASSLAGTEQQYF
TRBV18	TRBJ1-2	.	CASSPTEGWHYGYTF
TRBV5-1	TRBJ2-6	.	CASSPEQGASGANVLTF
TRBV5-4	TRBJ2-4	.	CASSLSPKNIQYF
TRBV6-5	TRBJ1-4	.	CASKGSPDEKLFF
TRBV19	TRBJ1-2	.	CASRRDSPIGDYGYTF
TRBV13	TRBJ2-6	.	CASSLQGALGANVLTF
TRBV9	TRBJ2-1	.	CASSVVGSASGVGYNEQFF
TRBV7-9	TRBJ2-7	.	CASSHWRDAYEQYF
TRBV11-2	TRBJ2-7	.	CASSLERVGSYEQYF
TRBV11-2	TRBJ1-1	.	CASSSYRGVSTEAFF
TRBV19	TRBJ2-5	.	CASSKGAGQETQYF
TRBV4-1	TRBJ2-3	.	CASSQRSGPSTDTQYF
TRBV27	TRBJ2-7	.	CASSLSWGLSYEQYF
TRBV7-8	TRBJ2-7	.	CASSKNPGLAGPYEQYF
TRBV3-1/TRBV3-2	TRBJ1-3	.	CASSRLTGPGNTIYF
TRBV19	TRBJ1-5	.	CASSRGTGYSNQPQHF
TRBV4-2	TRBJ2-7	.	CASSPVAGGPHEQYF
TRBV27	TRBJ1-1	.	CASSPGGLNTEAFF
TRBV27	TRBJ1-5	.	CASSWGENQPQHF
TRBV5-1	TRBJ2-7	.	CASSWTSGREDEQYF
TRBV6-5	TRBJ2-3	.	CASRPTDTDTQYF
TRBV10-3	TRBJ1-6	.	CAIRGGAANSPLHF
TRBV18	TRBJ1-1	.	CASSPEGQGSEAFF
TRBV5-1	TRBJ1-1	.	CASRTGLTGANTEAFF
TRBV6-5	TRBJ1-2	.	CASGNRGNSGYTF
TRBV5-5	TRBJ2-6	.	CASSLLAGVGGANVLTF
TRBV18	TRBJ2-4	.	CASSPAGAKNIQYF
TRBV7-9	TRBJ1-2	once	CASSFSDRVGYGYTF
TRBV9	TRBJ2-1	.	CASSVGHRGGDEQFF
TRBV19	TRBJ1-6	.	CASSTQGADNSPLHF
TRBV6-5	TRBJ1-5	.	CANSRGKNQPQHF
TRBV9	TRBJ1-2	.	CASSGEAAYYTF
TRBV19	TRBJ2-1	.	CASSSSGLYNEQFF
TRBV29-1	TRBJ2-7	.	CSVVPGSSYERYF